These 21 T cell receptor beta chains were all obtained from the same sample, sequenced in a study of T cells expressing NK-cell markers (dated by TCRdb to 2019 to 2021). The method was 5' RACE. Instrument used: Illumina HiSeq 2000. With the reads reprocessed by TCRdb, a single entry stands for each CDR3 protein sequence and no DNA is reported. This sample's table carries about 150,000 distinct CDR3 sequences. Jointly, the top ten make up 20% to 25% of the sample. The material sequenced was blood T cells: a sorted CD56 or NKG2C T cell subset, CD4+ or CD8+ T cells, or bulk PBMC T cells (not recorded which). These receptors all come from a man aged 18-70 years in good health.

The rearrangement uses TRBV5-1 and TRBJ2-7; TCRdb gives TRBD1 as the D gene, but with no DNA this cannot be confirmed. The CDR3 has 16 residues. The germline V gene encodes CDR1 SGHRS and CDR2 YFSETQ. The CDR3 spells CASSLWVTGGSYEQYF.

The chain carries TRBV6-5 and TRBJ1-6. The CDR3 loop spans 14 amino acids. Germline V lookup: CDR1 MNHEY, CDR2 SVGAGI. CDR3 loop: CASSYGSYNSPLHF.

This chain's CDR3 is CSVEGGDRVYGYTF. V gene TRBV29-1 combines with J gene TRBJ1-2; TCRdb outputs TRBD1, but without DNA this stays unchecked. The CDR3 is 14 residues long. Germline V gene data show CDR1 as SQVTM and CDR2 as ANQGSEA.

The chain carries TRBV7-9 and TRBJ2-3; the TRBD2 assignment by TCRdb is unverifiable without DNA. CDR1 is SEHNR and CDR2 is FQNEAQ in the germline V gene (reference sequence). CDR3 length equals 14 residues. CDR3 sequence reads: CASSVIAGGARQYF.

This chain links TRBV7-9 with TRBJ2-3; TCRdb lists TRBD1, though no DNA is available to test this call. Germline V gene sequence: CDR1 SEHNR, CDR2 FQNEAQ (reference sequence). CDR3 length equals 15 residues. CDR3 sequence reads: CASSFPGRGTDTQYF.

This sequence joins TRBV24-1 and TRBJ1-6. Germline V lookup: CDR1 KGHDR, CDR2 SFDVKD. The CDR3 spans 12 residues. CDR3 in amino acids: CATSDFSGPLHF.

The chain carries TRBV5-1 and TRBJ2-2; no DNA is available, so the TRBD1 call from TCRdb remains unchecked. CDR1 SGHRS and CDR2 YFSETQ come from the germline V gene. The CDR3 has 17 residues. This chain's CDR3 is CASSLTGRVFNTGELFF.

This CDR3 is CASSSKGQPGTQYF. The chain couples TRBV13 to TRBJ2-5; without DNA, the TCRdb call of TRBD1 cannot be checked. The germline CDR1 and CDR2 sequences are PRHDT and FYEKMQ (reference sequence). The CDR3 is 14 residues long.

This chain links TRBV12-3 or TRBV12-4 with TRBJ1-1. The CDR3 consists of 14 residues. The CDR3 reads CASTGDAAWTEAFF.

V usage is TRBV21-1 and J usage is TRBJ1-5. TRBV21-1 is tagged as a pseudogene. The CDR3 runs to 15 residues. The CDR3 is CASSKGREGNQPQHF.

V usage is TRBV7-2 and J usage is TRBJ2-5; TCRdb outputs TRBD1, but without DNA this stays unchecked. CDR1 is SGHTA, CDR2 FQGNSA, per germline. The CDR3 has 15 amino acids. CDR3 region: CASSHGTRYQETQYF.

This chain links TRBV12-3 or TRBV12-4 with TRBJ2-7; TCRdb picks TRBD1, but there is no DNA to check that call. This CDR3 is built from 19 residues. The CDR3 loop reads CASSPMDLGQGGFSYEQYF.

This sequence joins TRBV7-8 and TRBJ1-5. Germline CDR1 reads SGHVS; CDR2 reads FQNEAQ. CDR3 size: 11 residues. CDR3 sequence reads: CASSTGQPQHF. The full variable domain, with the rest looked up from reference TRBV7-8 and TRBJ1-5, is GAGVSQSPRYKVAKRGQDVALRCDPISGHVSLFWYQQALGQGPEFLTYFQNEAQLDKSGLPSDRFFAERPEGSVSTLKIQRTQQEDSAVYLCASSTGQPQHFGDGTRLSIL.

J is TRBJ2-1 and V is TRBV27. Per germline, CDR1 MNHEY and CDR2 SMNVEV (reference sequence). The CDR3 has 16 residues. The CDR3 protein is CASSLMLVSSYNEQFF.

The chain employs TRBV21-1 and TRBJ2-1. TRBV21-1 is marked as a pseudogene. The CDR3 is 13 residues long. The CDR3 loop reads CASSCTGYNEQFF.

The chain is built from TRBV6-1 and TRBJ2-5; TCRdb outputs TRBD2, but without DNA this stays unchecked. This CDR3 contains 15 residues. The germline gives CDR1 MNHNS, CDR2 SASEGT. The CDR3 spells CASSAGTSGGSTQYF.

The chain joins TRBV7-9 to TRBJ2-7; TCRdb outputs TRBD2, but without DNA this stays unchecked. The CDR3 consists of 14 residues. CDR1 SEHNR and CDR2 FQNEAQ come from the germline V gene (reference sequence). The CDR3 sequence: CASSLAGPADEQYF.

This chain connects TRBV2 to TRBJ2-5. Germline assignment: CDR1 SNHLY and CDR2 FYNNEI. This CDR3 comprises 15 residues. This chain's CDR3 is CASSEALSIQETQYF.

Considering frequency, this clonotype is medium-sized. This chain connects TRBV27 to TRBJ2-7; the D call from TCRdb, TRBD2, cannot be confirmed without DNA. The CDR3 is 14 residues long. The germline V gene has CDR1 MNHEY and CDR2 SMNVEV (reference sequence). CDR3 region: CASGGQASSYEQYF.

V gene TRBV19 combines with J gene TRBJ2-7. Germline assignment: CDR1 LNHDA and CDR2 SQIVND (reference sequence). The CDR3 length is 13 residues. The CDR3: CASSIGLSYEQYF.

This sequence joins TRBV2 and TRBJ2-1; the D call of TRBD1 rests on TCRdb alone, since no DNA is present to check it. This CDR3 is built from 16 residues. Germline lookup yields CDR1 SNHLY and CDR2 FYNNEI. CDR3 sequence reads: CASSEFRDRTYNEQFF.